The rows below give T cell receptor beta chains drawn from one sample of a study of blood T cell repertoires in COVID-19. Assay: immunoSEQ multiplex PCR; the TCRdb copy retains only in-frame clones and omits some. Of around 260,000 clones detected, 80% to 85% appear once; the ten largest clones hold 15% to 18%. The sequenced sample consisted of peripheral blood. The receptors were gathered from a person in their 70s with COVID-19, enrolled during active disease. CDR3s include the opening cysteine and the closing phenylalanine or tryptophan. The D gene is left open where the match is weak.

NA	TRBV5-1	TRBJ2-3	CASSLSRSSTDTQYF
NA	TRBV5-4	TRBJ1-1	CAVQSLATEAFF
TRBD1	TRBV28	TRBJ1-2	CASRRDSYGYTF
NA	TRBV29-1	TRBJ2-2	CSVGRATRDTGELFF
NA	TRBV28	TRBJ2-5	CASSSTGSTQETQYF
TRBD1	TRBV18	TRBJ2-1	CASSPRDRVRYNEQFF
TRBD1	TRBV11-3	TRBJ1-2	CASSLERTGGGYTF
NA	TRBV14	TRBJ2-3	CASSQATSTDTQYF
NA	TRBV7-2	TRBJ2-2	CASSYSRRGQTGELFF
TRBD1	TRBV7-8	TRBJ1-1	CASSLASQGIGTEAFF
NA	TRBV10-1	TRBJ1-1	CASLDRTEAFF
NA	TRBV23-1	TRBJ2-3	CASSQSSPGVHTQYF
TRBD1	TRBV7-8	TRBJ2-7	CASSTGGPYEQYF
NA	TRBV30	TRBJ1-4	CAWSPGGFANEKLFF
NA	TRBV7-8	TRBJ2-7	CASSLTQAYSYEQYF
NA	TRBV24-1	TRBJ1-4	CATSAGGATNEKLFF
NA	TRBV5-6	TRBJ1-2	CASSSGVLYGYTF
TRBD1	TRBV2	TRBJ1-6	CASTGRRDRGSPLHF
NA	TRBV7-9	TRBJ1-1	CASSSGQHTEAFF
NA	TRBV2	TRBJ1-1	CASRRKGRVEVGTEAFF
NA	TRBV18	TRBJ1-1	CASSPPIELNTEAFF
NA	TRBV9	TRBJ2-7	CASSVVGNSYEQYF
NA	TRBV6-2/TRBV6-3	TRBJ2-7	CASSARQDSYEQYF
NA	TRBV5-1	TRBJ2-1	CASSMSGQRSSNEQFF
NA	TRBV5-1	TRBJ2-7	CASSLDGGSYEQYF
NA	TRBV18	TRBJ1-1	CASSPPAGGNTEAFF
TRBD1	TRBV5-1	TRBJ2-2	CASRDGTGWNTGELFF
NA	TRBV7-3	TRBJ1-1	CASSSTRDTGRVEAFF
NA	TRBV5-4	TRBJ1-2	CASTPRGRWGYTF
TRBD1	TRBV18	TRBJ1-2	CASLGTGRYGYTF
NA	TRBV29-1	TRBJ2-6	CSVRGPTETGANVLTF
NA	TRBV4-1	TRBJ1-3	CASSQDYDSSGNTIYF
NA	TRBV6-2/TRBV6-3	TRBJ2-3	CASSYLGSGTDTQYF